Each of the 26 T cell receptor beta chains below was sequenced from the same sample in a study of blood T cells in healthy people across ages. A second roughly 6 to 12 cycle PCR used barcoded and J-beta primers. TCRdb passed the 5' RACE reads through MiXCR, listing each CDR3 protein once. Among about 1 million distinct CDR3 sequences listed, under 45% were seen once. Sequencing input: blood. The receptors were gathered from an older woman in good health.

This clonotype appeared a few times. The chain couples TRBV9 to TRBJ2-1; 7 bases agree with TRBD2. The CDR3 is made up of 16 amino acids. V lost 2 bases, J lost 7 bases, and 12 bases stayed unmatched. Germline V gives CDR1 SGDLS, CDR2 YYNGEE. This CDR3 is CASSVALGLELNEQFF. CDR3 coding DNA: TGTGCCAGCAGCGTCGCCCTAGGACTAGAATTAAATGAGCAGTTCTTC.

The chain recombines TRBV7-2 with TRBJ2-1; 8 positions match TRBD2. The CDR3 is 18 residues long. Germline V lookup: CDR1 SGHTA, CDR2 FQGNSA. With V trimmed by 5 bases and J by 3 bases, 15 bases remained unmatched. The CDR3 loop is CASSPLGGAGGNYNEQFF. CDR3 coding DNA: TGTGCCAGCAGCCCGCTGGGTGGTGCGGGAGGAAACTACAATGAGCAGTTCTTC.

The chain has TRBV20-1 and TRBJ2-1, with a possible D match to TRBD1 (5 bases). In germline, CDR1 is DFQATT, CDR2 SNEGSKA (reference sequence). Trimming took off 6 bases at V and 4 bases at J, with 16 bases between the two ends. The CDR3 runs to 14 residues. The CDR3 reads CSATDRRKYNEQFF. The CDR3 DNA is TGCAGTGCAACAGACAGAAGAAAATACAATGAGCAGTTCTTC.

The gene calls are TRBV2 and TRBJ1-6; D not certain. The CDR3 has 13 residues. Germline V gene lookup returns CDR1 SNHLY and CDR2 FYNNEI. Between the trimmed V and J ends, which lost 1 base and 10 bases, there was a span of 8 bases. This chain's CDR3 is CASSEGGVSPLHF. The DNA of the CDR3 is TGTGCCAGCAGTGAAGGTGGGGTCTCACCCCTCCACTTT.

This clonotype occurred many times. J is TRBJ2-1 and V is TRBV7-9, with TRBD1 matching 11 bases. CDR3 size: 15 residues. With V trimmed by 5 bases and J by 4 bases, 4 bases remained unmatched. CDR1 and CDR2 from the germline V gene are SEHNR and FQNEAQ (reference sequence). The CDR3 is CASSTGTGGYNEQFF. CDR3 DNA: TGTGCCAGCAGCACCGGGACAGGGGGTTACAATGAGCAGTTCTTC.

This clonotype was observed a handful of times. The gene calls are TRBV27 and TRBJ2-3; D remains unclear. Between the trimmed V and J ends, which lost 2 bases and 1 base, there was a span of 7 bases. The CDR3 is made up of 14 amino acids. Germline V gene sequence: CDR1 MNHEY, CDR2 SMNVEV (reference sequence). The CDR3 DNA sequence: TGTGCCAGCAGTTTAAACGGACGCACAGATACGCAGTATTTT. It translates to CASSLNGRTDTQYF.

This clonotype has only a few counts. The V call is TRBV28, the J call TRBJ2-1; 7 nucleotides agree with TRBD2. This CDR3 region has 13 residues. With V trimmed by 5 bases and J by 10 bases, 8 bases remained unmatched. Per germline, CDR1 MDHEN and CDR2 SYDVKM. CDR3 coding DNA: TGTGCCAGCAGTCCGGGGGGATCCTACGAGCAGTTCTTC. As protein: CASSPGGSYEQFF.

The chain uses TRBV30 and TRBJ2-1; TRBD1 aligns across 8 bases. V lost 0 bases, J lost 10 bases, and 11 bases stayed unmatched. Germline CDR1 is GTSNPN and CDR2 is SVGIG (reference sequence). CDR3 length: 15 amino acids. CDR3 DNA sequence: TGTGCCTGGAGTGTAACCAGGGGGCCTCAGGGGGAGCAGTTCTTC. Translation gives CAWSVTRGPQGEQFF.

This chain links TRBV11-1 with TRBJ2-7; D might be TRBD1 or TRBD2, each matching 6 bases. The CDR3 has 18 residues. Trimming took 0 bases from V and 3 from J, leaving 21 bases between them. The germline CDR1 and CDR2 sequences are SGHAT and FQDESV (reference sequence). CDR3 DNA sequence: TGTGCCAGCAGCTTAGCCGGGGGTTCGGGGGCTTACCTCTACGAGCAGTACTTC. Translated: CASSLAGGSGAYLYEQYF.

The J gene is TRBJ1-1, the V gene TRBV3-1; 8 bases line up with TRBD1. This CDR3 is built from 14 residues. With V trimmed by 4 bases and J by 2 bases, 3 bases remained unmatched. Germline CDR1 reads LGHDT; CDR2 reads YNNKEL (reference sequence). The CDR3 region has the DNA TGTGCCAGCAGCCGACAGGGGAAAAACACTGAAGCTTTCTTT. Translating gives CASSRQGKNTEAFF.

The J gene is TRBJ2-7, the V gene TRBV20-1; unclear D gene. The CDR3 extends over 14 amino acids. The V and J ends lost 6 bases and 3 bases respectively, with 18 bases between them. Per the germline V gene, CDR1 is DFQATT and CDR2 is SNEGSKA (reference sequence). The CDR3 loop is CSAQGWTEIYEQYF. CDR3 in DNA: TGCAGTGCGCAAGGCTGGACGGAGATCTACGAGCAGTACTTC.

Written as DNA, the CDR3 is TGTGCCAGCAGCTCTTTTACCGGGGGGTCCCAGTACTTC. As protein: CASSSFTGGSQYF. This sequence joins TRBV28 and TRBJ2-7, with TRBD2 matching 7 bases. In germline, CDR1 is MDHEN, CDR2 SYDVKM. V shed 6 bases and J 10 bases; nucleotides not matched to a gene: 12. This CDR3 is 13 amino acids long.

CDR3 in DNA: TGTGCCAGCAGCCTTAGCGGGGCGGGCGGGGAGCTGTTTTTT. Translation gives CASSLSGAGGELFF. This chain uses TRBV11-2 with TRBJ2-2; 8 bases are shared with TRBD2. J lost 7 bases, V lost 5 bases, and 6 bases had no gene match. Germline-derived CDR1 and CDR2 are SGHAT and FQNNGV. CDR3 size: 14 residues.

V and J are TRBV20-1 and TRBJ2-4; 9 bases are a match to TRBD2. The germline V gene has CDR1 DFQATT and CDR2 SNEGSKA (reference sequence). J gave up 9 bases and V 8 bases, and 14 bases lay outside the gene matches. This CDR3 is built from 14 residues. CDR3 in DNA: TGCAGTACCAGGCCTCGGACTAGCGTCTTCATTCAGTACTTC. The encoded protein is CSTRPRTSVFIQYF.

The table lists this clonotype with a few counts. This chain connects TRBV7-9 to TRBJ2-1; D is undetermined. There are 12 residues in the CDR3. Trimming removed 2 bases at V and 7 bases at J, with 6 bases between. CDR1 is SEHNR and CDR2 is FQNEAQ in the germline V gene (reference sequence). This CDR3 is CASSLTINEQFF. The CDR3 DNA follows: TGTGCCAGCAGCTTAACTATTAATGAGCAGTTCTTC.

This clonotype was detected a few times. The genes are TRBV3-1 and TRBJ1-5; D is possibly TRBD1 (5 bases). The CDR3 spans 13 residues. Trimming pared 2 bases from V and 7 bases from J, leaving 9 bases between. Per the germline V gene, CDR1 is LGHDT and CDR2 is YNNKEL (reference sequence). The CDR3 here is CASSQTRGQPQHF. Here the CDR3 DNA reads TGTGCCAGCAGCCAAACGCGGGGCCAGCCCCAGCATTTT.

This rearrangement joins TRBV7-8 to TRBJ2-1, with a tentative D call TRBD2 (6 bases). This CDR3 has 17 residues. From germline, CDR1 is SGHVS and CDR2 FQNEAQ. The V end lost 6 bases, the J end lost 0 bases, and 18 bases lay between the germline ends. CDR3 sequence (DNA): TGTGCCAGCAGTTCCTCCCGGGACTCGAGCTCCTACAATGAGCAGTTCTTC. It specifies CASSSSRDSSSYNEQFF.

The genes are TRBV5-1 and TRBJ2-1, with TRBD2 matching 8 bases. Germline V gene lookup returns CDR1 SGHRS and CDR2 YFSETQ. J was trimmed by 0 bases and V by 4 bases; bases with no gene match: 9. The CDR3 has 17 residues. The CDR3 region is CASSNPLAGSSYNEQFF. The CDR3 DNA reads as TGCGCCAGCAGCAATCCCTTAGCGGGAAGCTCCTACAATGAGCAGTTCTTC. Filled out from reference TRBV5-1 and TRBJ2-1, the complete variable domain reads KAGVTQTPRYLIKTRGQQVTLSCSPISGHRSVSWYQQTPGQGLQFLFEYFSETQRNKGNFPGRFSGRQFSNSRSEMNVSTLELGDSALYLCASSNPLAGSSYNEQFFGPGTRLTVL.

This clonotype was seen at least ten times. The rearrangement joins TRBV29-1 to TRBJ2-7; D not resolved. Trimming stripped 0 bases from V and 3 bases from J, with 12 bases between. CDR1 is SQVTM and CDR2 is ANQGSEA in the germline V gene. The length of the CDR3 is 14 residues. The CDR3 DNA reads TGCAGCGTTGAAGACCCCACGTACCGCTACGAGCAGTACTTC. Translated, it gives CSVEDPTYRYEQYF.

The CDR3 bases are TGTGCCAGCAGTGAGACTAGCGCAAAATGGGAGACCCAGTACTTC. Protein product: CASSETSAKWETQYF. The chain combines TRBV6-5 with TRBJ2-5; 8 nucleotides align to TRBD2. V dropped 5 bases and J dropped 5; count of bases not matched to a gene: 10. Germline V gene sequence: CDR1 MNHEY, CDR2 SVGAGI. The CDR3 runs 15 residues.

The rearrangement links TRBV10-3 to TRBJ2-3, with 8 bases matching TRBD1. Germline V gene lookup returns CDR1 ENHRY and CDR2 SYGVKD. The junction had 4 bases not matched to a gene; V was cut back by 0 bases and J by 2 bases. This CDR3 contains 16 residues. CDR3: CAISESWTGLTDTQYF. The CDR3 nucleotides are TGTGCCATCAGTGAGTCGTGGACAGGGCTCACAGATACGCAGTATTTT.

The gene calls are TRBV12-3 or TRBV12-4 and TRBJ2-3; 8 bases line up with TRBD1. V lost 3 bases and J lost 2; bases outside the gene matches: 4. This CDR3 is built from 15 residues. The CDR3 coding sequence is TGTGCCAGCAGTTTTAAGGGACAGGCCACAGATACGCAGTATTTT. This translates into CASSFKGQATDTQYF.

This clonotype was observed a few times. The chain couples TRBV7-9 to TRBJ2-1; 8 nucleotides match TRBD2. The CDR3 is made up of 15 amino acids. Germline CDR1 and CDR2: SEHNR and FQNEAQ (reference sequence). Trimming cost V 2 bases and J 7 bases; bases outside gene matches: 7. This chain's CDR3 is CASSLQAGEANEQFF. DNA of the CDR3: TGTGCCAGCAGCTTACAAGCGGGAGAGGCAAATGAGCAGTTCTTC.

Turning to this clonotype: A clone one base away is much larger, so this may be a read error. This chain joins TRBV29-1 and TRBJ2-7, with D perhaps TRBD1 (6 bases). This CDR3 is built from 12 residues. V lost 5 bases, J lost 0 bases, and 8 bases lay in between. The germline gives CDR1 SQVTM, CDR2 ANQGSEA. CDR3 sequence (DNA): TGCAGCGTTCAGGACAGCTCCTACGAGCAGTACTTC. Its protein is CSVQDSSYEQYF.

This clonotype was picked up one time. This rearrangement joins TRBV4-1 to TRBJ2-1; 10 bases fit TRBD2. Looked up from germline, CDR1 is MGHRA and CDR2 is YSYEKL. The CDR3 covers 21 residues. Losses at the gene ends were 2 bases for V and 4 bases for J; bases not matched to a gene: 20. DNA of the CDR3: TGCGCCAGCAGCCAATTTACCAGCGGGAGGGCCCTTGGGGGAAGGTACAATGAGCAGTTCTTC. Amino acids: CASSQFTSGRALGGRYNEQFF.

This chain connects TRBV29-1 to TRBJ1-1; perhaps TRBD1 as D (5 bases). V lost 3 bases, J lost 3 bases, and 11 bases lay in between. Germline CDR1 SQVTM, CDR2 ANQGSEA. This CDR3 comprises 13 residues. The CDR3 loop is CSVDRGSDTEAFF. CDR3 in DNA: TGCAGCGTTGATCGGGGCTCCGACACTGAAGCTTTCTTT.